The sequence of this TCR beta chain was determined in a study of T-cell memory formation after mild COVID-19. Study context: The study found TCR clusters largely donor specific. Study-wide findings and caveats: Shrinking CD4+ clones resided mostly in CM and EM, and CD8+ ones in EMRA. Researchers found some responding clones in pre-infection memory, a sign that cross-reactive memory joined.

5'RACE, which relied on constant-segment primers, yielded TCR alpha and TCR beta cDNA libraries carrying sample barcodes and UMIs. One entry per CDR3 protein, called by TCRdb with MiXCR from the 5' RACE reads. Here the sample spans fewer than 350,000 distinct CDR3 sequences, roughly 18% being singletons. The CDR3 is made up of 14 amino acids. V was cut by 6 bases and J by 10 bases, with 19 bases left in between. This clonotype was detected only a few times. The antigen remains unidentified. The receptor's source is a man aged 18-30 years who had mild COVID-19 (a few samples of this study predate the infection). Cell type and time point are not known. Input material: PBMCs or a T cell subset sorted from them (not recorded which). The rearrangement links TRBV12-3 or TRBV12-4 to TRBJ2-1, with a possible D match to TRBD1 (6 bases). Here the CDR3 reads CASSLLRDKVEQFF. CDR3 sequence (DNA): TGTGCCAGCAGCCTCCTCCGGGACAAAGTCGAGCAGTTCTTC.